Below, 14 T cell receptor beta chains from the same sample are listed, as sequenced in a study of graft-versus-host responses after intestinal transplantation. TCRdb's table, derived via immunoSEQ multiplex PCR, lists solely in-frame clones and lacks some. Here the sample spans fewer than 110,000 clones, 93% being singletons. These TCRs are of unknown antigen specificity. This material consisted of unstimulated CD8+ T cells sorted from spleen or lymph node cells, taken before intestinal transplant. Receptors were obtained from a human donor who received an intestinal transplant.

CDR3 in DNA: TGTGCCAGCGGACAGATCAATCAGCCCCAGCATTTT. Its protein product is CASGQINQPQHF. This chain joins TRBV2 and TRBJ1-5, with D possibly being TRBD1 (6 bases). This CDR3 spans 12 amino acids. Looked up from germline, CDR1 is SNHLY and CDR2 is FYNNEI. Trimming cost V 8 bases and J 3 bases, with 8 bases left between them.

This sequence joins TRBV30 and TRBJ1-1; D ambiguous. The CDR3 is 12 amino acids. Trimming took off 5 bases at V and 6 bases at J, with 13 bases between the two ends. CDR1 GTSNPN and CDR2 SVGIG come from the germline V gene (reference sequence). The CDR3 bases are TGTGCCTGGGCGGGTGTATGGCCTGAAGCTTTCTTT. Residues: CAWAGVWPEAFF.

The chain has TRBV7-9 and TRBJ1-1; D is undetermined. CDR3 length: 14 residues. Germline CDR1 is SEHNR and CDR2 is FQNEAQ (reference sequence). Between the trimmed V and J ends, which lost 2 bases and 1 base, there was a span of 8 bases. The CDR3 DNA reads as TGTGCCAGCAGCTTACGGGCGGAGAACACTGAAGCTTTCTTT. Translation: CASSLRAENTEAFF.

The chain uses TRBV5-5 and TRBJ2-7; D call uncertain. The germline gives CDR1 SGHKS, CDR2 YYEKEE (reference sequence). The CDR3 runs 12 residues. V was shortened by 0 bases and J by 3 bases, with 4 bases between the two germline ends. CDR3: CASSLDGYEQYF. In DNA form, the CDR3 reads TGTGCCAGCAGCTTGGACGGCTACGAGCAGTACTTC.

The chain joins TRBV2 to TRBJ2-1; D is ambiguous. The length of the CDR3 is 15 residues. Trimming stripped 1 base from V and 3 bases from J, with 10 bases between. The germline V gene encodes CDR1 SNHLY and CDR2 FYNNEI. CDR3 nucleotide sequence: TGTGCCAGCAGTGAAGGAATGGGTCTCTACAATGAGCAGTTCTTC. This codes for CASSEGMGLYNEQFF. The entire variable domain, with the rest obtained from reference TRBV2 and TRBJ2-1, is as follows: EPEVTQTPSHQVTQMGQEVILRCVPISNHLYFYWYRQILGQKVEFLVSFYNNEISEKSEIFDDQFSVERPDGSNFTLKIRSTKLEDSAMYFCASSEGMGLYNEQFFGPGTRLTVL.

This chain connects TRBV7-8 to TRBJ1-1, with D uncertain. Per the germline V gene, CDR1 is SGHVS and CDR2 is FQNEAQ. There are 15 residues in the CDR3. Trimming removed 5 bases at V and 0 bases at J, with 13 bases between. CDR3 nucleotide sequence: TGTGCCAGCAGCCCAGCGATGCCAATGAACACTGAAGCTTTCTTT. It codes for CASSPAMPMNTEAFF.

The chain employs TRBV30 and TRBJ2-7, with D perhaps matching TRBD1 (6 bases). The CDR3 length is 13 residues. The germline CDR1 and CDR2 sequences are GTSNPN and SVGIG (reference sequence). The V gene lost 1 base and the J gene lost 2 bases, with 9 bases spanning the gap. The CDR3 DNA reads TGTGCCTGGAGTGAGGGGGTCCCCTACGAGCAGTACTTC. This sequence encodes CAWSEGVPYEQYF.

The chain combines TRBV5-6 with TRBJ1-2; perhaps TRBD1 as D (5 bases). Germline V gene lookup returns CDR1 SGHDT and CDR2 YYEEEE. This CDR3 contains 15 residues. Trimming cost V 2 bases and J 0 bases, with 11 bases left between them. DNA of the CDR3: TGTGCCAGCAGCTTAGGGGCCCCGGCTAACTATGGCTACACCTTC. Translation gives CASSLGAPANYGYTF.

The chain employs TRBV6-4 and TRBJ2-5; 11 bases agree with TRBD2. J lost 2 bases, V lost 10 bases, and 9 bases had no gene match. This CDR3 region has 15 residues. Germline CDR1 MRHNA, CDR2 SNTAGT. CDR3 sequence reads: CATKLAGAIQETQYF. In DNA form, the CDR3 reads TGTGCCACCAAACTAGCGGGGGCGATACAAGAGACCCAGTACTTC.

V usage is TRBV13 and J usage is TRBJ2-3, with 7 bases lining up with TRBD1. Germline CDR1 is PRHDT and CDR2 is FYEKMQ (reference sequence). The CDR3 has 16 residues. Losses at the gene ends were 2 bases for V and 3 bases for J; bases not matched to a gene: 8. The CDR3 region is CASSLPDRVYTDTQYF. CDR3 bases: TGTGCCAGCAGCTTACCAGACAGGGTTTATACAGATACGCAGTATTTT.

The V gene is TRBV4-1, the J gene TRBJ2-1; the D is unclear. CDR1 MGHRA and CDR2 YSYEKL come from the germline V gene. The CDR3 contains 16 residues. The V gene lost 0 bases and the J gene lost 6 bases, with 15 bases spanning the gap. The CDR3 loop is CASSQDSAVRFNEQFF. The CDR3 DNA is TGCGCCAGCAGCCAAGATTCAGCCGTTAGGTTCAATGAGCAGTTCTTC.

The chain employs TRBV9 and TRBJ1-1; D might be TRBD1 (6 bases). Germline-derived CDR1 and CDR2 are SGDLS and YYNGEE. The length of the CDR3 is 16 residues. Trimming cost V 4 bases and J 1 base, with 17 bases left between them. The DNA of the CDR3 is TGTGCCAGCAGCTCCAAAGCGGGGGCGACGAACACTGAAGCTTTCTTT. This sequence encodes CASSSKAGATNTEAFF. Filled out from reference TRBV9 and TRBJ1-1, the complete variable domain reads DSGVTQTPKHLITATGQRVTLRCSPRSGDLSVYWYQQSLDQGLQFLIQYYNGEERAKGNILERFSAQQFPDLHSELNLSSLELGDSALYFCASSSKAGATNTEAFFGQGTRLTVV.

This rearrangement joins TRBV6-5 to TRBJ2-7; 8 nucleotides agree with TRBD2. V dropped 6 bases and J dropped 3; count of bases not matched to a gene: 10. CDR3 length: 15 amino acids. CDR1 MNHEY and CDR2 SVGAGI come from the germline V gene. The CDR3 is CASRELADGFYEQYF. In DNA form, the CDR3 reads TGTGCCAGCAGGGAACTAGCGGATGGATTCTACGAGCAGTACTTC.

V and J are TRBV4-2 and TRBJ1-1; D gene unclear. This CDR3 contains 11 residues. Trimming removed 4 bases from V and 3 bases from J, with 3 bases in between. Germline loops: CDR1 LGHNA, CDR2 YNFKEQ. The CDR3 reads CASSLDTEAFF. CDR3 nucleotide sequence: TGTGCCAGCAGCCTTGACACTGAAGCTTTCTTT.